Listed here is a single T cell receptor beta chain. CDR3 length equals 9 residues. Trimming removed 5 bases at V and 8 bases at J, with 6 bases between. Per the germline V gene, CDR1 is DFQATT and CDR2 is SNEGSKA (reference sequence). This record comes from a study of early T cells in non-severe SARS-CoV-2 infection. Overall study context: Sequencing of unsorted whole blood was done on bulk RNA, leaving chains unpaired.

Each cDNA molecule carried a unique molecular identifier. TCRdb processed the 5' RACE reads anew with MiXCR; each CDR3 protein has one entry. The data contain 80,000 or so distinct CDR3 sequences, more than 12% of them singletons. Sequences were obtained from whole blood. The sequence derives from an adult who was a healthcare worker with PCR-confirmed SARS-CoV-2 infection or an uninfected control (not recorded which). The chain has TRBV20-1 and TRBJ1-2; D remains unclear. The CDR3 DNA is TGCAGTGCTGCCGGAGGCTACACCTTC. Translating it yields CSAAGGYTF.